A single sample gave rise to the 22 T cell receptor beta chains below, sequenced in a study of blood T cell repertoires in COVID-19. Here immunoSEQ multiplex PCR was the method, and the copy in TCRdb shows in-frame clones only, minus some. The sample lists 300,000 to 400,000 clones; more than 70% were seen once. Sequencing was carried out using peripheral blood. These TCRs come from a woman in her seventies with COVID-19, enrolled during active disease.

CDR3 residues: CASCRGGNTEAFF. The CDR3 nucleotides read TGTGCCAGCTGCAGGGGTGGAAACACTGAAGCTTTCTTT. The chain employs TRBV6-5 and TRBJ1-1; maybe TRBD1 (6 bases). CDR1 is MNHEY, CDR2 SVGAGI, per germline. V was cut by 8 bases and J by 2 bases, with 12 bases left in between. CDR3 length: 13 amino acids.

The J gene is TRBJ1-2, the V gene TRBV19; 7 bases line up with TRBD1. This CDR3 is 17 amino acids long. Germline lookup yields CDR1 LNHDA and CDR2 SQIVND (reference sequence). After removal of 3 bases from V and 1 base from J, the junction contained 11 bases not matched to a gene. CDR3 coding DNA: TGTGCCAGTAGTATTCCCGGGACAGCCACACTTAACTATGGCTACACCTTC. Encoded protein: CASSIPGTATLNYGYTF.

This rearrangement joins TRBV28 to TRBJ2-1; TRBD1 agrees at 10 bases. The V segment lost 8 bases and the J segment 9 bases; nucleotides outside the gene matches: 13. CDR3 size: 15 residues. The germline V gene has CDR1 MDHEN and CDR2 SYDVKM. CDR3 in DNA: TGTGCCAGCTATCGGAGACAGGGGGCGCGGGGTGAGCAGTTCTTC. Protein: CASYRRQGARGEQFF.

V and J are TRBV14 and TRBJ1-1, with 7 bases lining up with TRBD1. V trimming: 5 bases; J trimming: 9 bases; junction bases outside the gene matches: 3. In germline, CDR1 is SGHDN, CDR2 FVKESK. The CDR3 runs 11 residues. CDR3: CASSATGKAFF. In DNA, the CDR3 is TGTGCCAGCAGCGCGACAGGGAAAGCTTTCTTT.

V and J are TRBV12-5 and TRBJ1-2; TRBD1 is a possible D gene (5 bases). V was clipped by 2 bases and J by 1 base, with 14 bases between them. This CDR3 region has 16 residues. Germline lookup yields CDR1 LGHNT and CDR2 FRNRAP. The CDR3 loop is CASGLIIDRDNYGYTF. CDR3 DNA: TGTGCTAGTGGTTTGATCATAGACAGAGATAACTATGGCTACACCTTC.

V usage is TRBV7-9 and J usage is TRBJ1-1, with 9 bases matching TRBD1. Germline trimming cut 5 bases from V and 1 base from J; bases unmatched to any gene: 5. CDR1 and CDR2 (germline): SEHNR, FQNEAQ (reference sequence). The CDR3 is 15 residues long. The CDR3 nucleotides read TGTGCCAGCAGCCCGGGACAGGGAAAGAACACTGAAGCTTTCTTT. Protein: CASSPGQGKNTEAFF.

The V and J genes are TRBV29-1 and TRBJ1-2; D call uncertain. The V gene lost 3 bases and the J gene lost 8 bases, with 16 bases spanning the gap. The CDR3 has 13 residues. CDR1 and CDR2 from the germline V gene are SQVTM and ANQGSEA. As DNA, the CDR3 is TGCAGCGTTGAGTTCCAAACAACGGGGGGCTACACCTTC. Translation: CSVEFQTTGGYTF.

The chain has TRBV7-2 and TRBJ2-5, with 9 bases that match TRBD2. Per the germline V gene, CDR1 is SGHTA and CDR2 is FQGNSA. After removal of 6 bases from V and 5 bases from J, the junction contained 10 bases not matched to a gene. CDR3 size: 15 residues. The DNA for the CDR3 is TGTGCCAGCAGTCCCTTGCGGGGGGGCTCGGAGACCCAGTACTTC. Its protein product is CASSPLRGGSETQYF.

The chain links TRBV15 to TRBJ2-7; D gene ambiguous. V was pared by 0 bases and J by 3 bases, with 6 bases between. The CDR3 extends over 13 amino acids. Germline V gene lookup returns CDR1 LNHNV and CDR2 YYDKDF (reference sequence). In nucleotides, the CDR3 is TGTGCCACCAGCAGAGATAGTTACTACGAGCAGTACTTC. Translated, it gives CATSRDSYYEQYF.

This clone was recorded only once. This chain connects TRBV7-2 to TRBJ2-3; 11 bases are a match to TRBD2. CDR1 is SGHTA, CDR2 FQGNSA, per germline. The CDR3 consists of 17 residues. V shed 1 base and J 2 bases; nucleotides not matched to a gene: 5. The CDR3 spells CASSLGLAGGNTDTQYF. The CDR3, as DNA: TGTGCCAGCAGCTTAGGGCTAGCGGGGGGAAACACAGATACGCAGTATTTT.

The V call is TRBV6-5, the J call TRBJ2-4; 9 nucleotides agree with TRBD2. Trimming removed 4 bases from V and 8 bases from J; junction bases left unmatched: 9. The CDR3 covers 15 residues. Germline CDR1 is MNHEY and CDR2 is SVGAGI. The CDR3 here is CASSSSGAPRDIQYF. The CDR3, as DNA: TGTGCCAGCAGTTCTAGCGGGGCCCCTAGGGACATTCAGTACTTC.

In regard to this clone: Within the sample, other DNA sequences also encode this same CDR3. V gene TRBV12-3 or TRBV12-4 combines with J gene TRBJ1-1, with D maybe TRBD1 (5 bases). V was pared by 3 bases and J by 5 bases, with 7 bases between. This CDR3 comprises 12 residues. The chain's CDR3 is CASSFRGTEAFF. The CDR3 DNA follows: TGTGCCAGCAGTTTTAGGGGAACTGAAGCTTTCTTT.

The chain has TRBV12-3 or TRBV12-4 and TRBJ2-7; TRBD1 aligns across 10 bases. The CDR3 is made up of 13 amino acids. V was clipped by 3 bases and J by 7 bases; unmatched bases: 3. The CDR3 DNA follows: TGTGCCAGCAGTTTCGGGACAGGGGTTGAGCAGTACTTC. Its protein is CASSFGTGVEQYF.

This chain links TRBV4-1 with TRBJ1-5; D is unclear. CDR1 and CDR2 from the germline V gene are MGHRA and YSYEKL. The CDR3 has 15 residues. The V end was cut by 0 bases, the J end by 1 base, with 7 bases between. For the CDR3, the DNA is TGCGCCAGCAGCCAAGACGGTCTGAGCAATCAGCCCCAGCATTTT. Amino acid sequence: CASSQDGLSNQPQHF.

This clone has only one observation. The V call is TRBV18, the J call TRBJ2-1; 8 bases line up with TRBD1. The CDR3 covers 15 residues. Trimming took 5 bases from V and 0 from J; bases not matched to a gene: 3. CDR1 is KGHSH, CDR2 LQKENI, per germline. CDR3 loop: CASSDGTGSYNEQFF. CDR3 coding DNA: TGTGCCAGCTCAGACGGGACAGGCTCCTACAATGAGCAGTTCTTC.

CDR3 loop: CASSFRTRDSGNTIYF. CDR3 DNA sequence: TGTGCCAGCAGCTTTAGGACGCGGGACTCTGGAAACACCATATATTTT. The genes are TRBV11-2 and TRBJ1-3; D call uncertain. Germline CDR1 SGHAT, CDR2 FQNNGV. The V and J ends lost 3 bases and 0 bases respectively, with 12 bases between them. This CDR3 has 16 amino acids.

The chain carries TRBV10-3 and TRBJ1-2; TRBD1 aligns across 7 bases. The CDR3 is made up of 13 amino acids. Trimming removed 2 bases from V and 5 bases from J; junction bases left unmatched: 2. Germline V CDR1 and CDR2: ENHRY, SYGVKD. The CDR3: CAISETGEYGYTF. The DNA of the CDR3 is TGTGCCATCAGTGAGACAGGGGAATATGGCTACACCTTC.

CDR3 loop: CASSLGQGKEKLFF. In nucleotides, the CDR3 is TGTGCCAGCAGCTTGGGTCAGGGGAAGGAAAAACTGTTTTTT. J is TRBJ1-4 and V is TRBV5-4, with a possible D match to TRBD1 (6 bases). Trimming removed 0 bases at V and 8 bases at J, with 11 bases between. The CDR3 is 14 residues long. Germline assignment: CDR1 SGHNT and CDR2 YYREEE (reference sequence).

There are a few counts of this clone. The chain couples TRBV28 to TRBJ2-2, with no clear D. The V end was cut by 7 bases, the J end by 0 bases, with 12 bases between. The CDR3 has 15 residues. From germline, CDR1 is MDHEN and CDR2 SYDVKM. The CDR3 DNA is TGTGCCAGCACCCCGAGGAGCACGAACACCGGGGAGCTGTTTTTT. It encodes CASTPRSTNTGELFF.

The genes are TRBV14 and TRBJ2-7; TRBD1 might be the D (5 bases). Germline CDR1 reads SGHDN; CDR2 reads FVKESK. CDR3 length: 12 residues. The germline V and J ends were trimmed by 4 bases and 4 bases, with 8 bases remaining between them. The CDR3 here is CASSPDRYEQYF. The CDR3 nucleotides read TGTGCCAGCAGCCCCGACAGATACGAGCAGTACTTC. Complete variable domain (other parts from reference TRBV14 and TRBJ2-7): EAGVTQFPSHSVIEKGQTVTLRCDPISGHDNLYWYRRVMGKEIKFLLHFVKESKQDESGMPNNRFLAERTGGTYSTLKVQPAELEDSGVYFCASSPDRYEQYFGPGTRLTVT.

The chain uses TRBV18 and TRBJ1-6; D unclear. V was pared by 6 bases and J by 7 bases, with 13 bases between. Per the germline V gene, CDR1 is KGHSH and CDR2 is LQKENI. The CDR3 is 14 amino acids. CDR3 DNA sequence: TGTGCCAGCTCCTCCGCTCCTAACAATTCACCCCTCCACTTT. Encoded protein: CASSSAPNNSPLHF.

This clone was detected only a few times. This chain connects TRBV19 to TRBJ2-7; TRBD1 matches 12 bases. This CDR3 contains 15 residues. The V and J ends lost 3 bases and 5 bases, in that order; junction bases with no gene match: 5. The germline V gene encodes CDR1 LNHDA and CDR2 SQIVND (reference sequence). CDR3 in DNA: TGTGCCAGTAGTATTCGGGGACAGGGGGCGAACGAGCAGTACTTC. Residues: CASSIRGQGANEQYF. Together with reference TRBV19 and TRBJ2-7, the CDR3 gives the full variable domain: DGGITQSPKYLFRKEGQNVTLSCEQNLNHDAMYWYRQDPGQGLRLIYYSQIVNDFQKGDIAEGYSVSREKKESFPLTVTSAQKNPTAFYLCASSIRGQGANEQYFGPGTRLTVT.